The 27 T cell receptor beta chains below were found in one sample sequenced in a study of radiotherapy plus CTLA-4 blockade in lung cancer. The table came from immunoSEQ multiplex PCR; TCRdb's copy has only in-frame clones and leaves some out. Among 75,000 to 95,000 clones listed, around 72% were seen once. The source was peripheral blood, collected from a patient treated with radiotherapy plus ipilimumab. Source of these receptors: a human donor with non-small cell lung cancer that progressed on radiotherapy plus ipilimumab.

The V and J genes are TRBV2 and TRBJ2-3; 10 bases fit TRBD2. The J segment lost 8 bases and the V segment lost 1 base, leaving 0 bases of the junction unmatched. The germline gives CDR1 SNHLY, CDR2 FYNNEI. The CDR3 is made up of 13 amino acids. The CDR3 DNA reads as TGTGCCAGCAGTGAAGGGACTAGCGGTACGCAGTATTTT. It translates to CASSEGTSGTQYF.

V gene TRBV5-7 combines with J gene TRBJ2-7; D is perhaps TRBD1 (6 bases). TRBV5-7 is marked as an open reading frame, function uncertain. CDR3 size: 17 residues. Trimming stripped 3 bases from V and 5 bases from J, with 24 bases between. CDR3 DNA: TGTGCCAGCAGCTCCCTGACAGGCTACGATAGTCCACACGAGCAGTACTTC. Its translation: CASSSLTGYDSPHEQYF.

The chain combines TRBV6-6 with TRBJ2-5; TRBD1 matches 8 bases. The length of the CDR3 is 13 residues. V lost 10 bases and J lost 3; bases outside the gene matches: 7. In germline, CDR1 is MNHNY, CDR2 SVGAGI (reference sequence). DNA for the CDR3: TGTGCCACTTCCTCAGGGGGCGAAGAGACCCAGTACTTC. Protein: CATSSGGEETQYF.

A few counts support this clone. The chain recombines TRBV4-1 with TRBJ1-2; D gene uncertain. From germline, CDR1 is MGHRA and CDR2 YSYEKL. The CDR3 totals 14 residues. Trimming pared 3 bases from V and 9 bases from J, leaving 17 bases between. CDR3 coding DNA: TGCGCCAGCAGCCACGGCTCGCAGGCTATACGCTACACCTTC. This gives the protein CASSHGSQAIRYTF.

Points on this clone: Its ends do not fully match the called genes, so a read error is possible. V gene TRBV4-1 combines with J gene TRBJ2-2, with 8 bases lining up with TRBD2. This CDR3 spans 16 amino acids. The germline CDR1 and CDR2 sequences are MGHRA and YSYEKL. CDR3 region: CASRGGAGGLTGELFF. The CDR3 nucleotides are TGTGCCAGCCGCGGCGGGGCGGGAGGCCTTACCGGGGAGCTGTTTTTT.

The V call is TRBV28, the J call TRBJ2-5; TRBD1 matches 11 bases. CDR1 MDHEN and CDR2 SYDVKM come from the germline V gene. The CDR3 length is 15 residues. The V segment lost 7 bases and the J segment 5 bases; nucleotides outside the gene matches: 9. The CDR3 nucleotides are TGTGCCAGCACCCAGGGACAGGGGGTCTCGGAGACCCAGTACTTC. Amino acid sequence: CASTQGQGVSETQYF.

J is TRBJ2-1 and V is TRBV7-7; D not certain. The CDR3 runs 13 residues. Germline-derived CDR1 and CDR2 are SSHAT and FNYEAQ (reference sequence). Trimming cost V 4 bases and J 7 bases, with 11 bases left between them. The CDR3 loop is CASSSSPGNEQFF. CDR3 in DNA: TGTGCCAGCAGCTCCTCCCCGGGTAATGAGCAGTTCTTC.

This chain links TRBV6-1 with TRBJ2-1; the match to TRBD2 covers 12 bases. Per germline, CDR1 MNHNS and CDR2 SASEGT. V lost 10 bases and J lost 4; bases outside the gene matches: 5. This CDR3 is built from 14 residues. In DNA form, the CDR3 reads TGTGCCACCCGACTAGCGGGAGTGTACAATGAGCAGTTCTTC. Amino acid sequence: CATRLAGVYNEQFF.

This clone was seen a handful of times. The chain has TRBV6-1 and TRBJ2-5, with 7 bases aligning to TRBD1. Germline loops: CDR1 MNHNS, CDR2 SASEGT. The CDR3 covers 13 residues. The V and J ends lost 5 bases and 4 bases, in that order; junction bases with no gene match: 4. The chain's CDR3 is CASSRSGGETQYF. The CDR3 DNA reads as TGTGCCAGCAGTCGATCAGGGGGAGAGACCCAGTACTTC.

The chain is built from TRBV6-1 and TRBJ2-7, with TRBD1 as a possible D gene (7 bases). CDR1 is MNHNS, CDR2 SASEGT, per germline. Trimming removed 1 base at V and 6 bases at J, with 13 bases between. The CDR3 spans 14 residues. CDR3 bases: TGTGCCAGCAGTGAAGTAGGCCAGGGGGGCGAGCAGTACTTC. This codes for CASSEVGQGGEQYF.

This chain connects TRBV5-4 to TRBJ2-3; 8 bases match TRBD1. The CDR3 runs to 16 residues. CDR1 and CDR2 (germline): SGHNT, YYREEE (reference sequence). V lost 3 bases to trimming and J lost 6 bases; unmatched junction nucleotides: 12. CDR3 coding DNA: TGTGCCAGCAGCTCAAGGACAGGGACATACTGGGATACGCAGTATTTT. This sequence encodes CASSSRTGTYWDTQYF.

The rearrangement uses TRBV4-1 and TRBJ2-5; 8 positions match TRBD2. The germline V gene encodes CDR1 MGHRA and CDR2 YSYEKL. The CDR3 has 14 amino acids. V trimming: 4 bases; J trimming: 6 bases; junction bases outside the gene matches: 7. The CDR3 is CASSPGGAGQTQYF. Here the CDR3 DNA reads TGCGCCAGCAGCCCGGGAGGGGCTGGGCAGACCCAGTACTTC.

The rearrangement links TRBV6-5 to TRBJ2-3, with D possibly matching TRBD1 (5 bases). There are 15 residues in the CDR3. The ends were cut back, 0 bases at V and 1 base at J, with 8 bases in the middle. Germline-derived CDR1 and CDR2 are MNHEY and SVGAGI. CDR3 nucleotide sequence: TGTGCCAGCAGTTACTCGGACACCGGCACAGATACGCAGTATTTT. Residues: CASSYSDTGTDTQYF.

The chain joins TRBV27 to TRBJ1-1; a weak D match, TRBD1 (5 bases). CDR3 size: 14 residues. Germline CDR1 MNHEY, CDR2 SMNVEV (reference sequence). V lost 5 bases to trimming and J lost 11 bases, with 21 bases between them. The CDR3 region is CASSPRLGGWRAFF. CDR3 nucleotides: TGTGCCAGCAGTCCTCGCCTCGGGGGGTGGAGGGCTTTCTTT.

The chain has TRBV7-8 and TRBJ1-4; TRBD1 aligns across 10 bases. V was pared by 5 bases and J by 4 bases, with 4 bases of the junction left unmatched. Looked up from germline, CDR1 is SGHVS and CDR2 is FQNEAQ. CDR3 length: 15 amino acids. DNA for the CDR3: TGTGCCAGCAGCCCCGGGACAGGGGATAATGAAAAACTGTTTTTT. Translating gives CASSPGTGDNEKLFF.

The J gene is TRBJ2-3, the V gene TRBV9; TRBD2 matches at 12 bases. This CDR3 spans 15 amino acids. J lost 8 bases, V lost 0 bases, and 4 bases had no gene match. In germline, CDR1 is SGDLS, CDR2 YYNGEE. This CDR3 reads CASSVATSGSGTQYF. The CDR3 nucleotides are TGTGCCAGCAGCGTAGCGACTAGCGGGAGCGGTACGCAGTATTTT.

The chain carries TRBV29-1 and TRBJ2-7; D uncertain. The CDR3 totals 12 residues. V gave up 3 bases and J gave up 5 bases, with 11 bases separating them. The germline V gene has CDR1 SQVTM and CDR2 ANQGSEA. Here the CDR3 DNA reads TGCAGCGTTGAGCAGGTTAATCACGAGCAGTACTTC. Its protein is CSVEQVNHEQYF.

The V call is TRBV7-2, the J call TRBJ1-5; TRBD1 is a possible D gene (6 bases). V was cut by 5 bases and J by 0 bases, with 17 bases left in between. Germline values: CDR1 SGHTA, CDR2 FQGNSA. The CDR3 spans 17 residues. The chain's CDR3 is CASSLTGGTNSNQPQHF. In nucleotides, the CDR3 is TGTGCCAGCAGCCTCACGGGGGGGACAAATAGCAATCAGCCCCAGCATTTT.

This clone occurred a few times. The chain combines TRBV28 with TRBJ2-1; 8 bases fit TRBD2. The CDR3 extends over 15 amino acids. CDR1 is MDHEN, CDR2 SYDVKM, per germline. Germline trimming cut 8 bases from V and 8 bases from J; bases unmatched to any gene: 14. The DNA of the CDR3 is TGTGCCAGCTCTGGTGAGGGGACTAGTTACTATGAGCAGTTCTTC. It yields the protein CASSGEGTSYYEQFF.

The genes are TRBV27 and TRBJ1-1; 7 bases align to TRBD1. This CDR3 spans 14 amino acids. Per germline, CDR1 MNHEY and CDR2 SMNVEV (reference sequence). Unmatched junction bases numbered 6, after V lost 2 bases and J lost 6 bases. The CDR3 loop is CASSLGGGRAEAFF. The CDR3 DNA reads as TGTGCCAGCAGTTTAGGAGGGGGCCGGGCTGAAGCTTTCTTT.

A few counts support this clone. The genes are TRBV9 and TRBJ2-3; D is ambiguous. The CDR3 has 15 amino acids. The V and J ends lost 3 bases and 0 bases respectively, with 11 bases between them. Germline V lookup: CDR1 SGDLS, CDR2 YYNGEE. CDR3 in amino acids: CASSGGQASTDTQYF. CDR3 nucleotides: TGTGCCAGCAGCGGTGGGCAGGCTAGCACAGATACGCAGTATTTT.

This clone is classed as medium-sized. The rearrangement uses TRBV4-1 and TRBJ2-3; D ambiguous. V was trimmed by 0 bases and J by 10 bases, leaving 11 bases between them. Germline V lookup: CDR1 MGHRA, CDR2 YSYEKL. This CDR3 is 13 amino acids long. The CDR3 DNA reads as TGCGCCAGCAGCCAAGAGGGTCCCGGAGCGCAGTATTTT. This sequence encodes CASSQEGPGAQYF.

The chain combines TRBV7-9 with TRBJ2-7; a weak D match, TRBD1 (5 bases). V lost 1 base and J 2 bases, leaving 9 bases between the germline ends. CDR1 is SEHNR and CDR2 is FQNEAQ in the germline V gene (reference sequence). This CDR3 spans 14 amino acids. For the CDR3, the DNA is TGTGCCAGCAGCTTAGTCGGCAGGGCCTACGAGCAGTACTTC. As protein: CASSLVGRAYEQYF.

V gene TRBV7-2 combines with J gene TRBJ2-7; D is perhaps TRBD1 or TRBD2 (6 bases each). Germline V CDR1 and CDR2: SGHTA, FQGNSA. The CDR3 is 14 residues long. Trimming removed 1 base at V and 2 bases at J, with 9 bases between. The CDR3 protein is CASSLGGGPYEQYF. The CDR3 DNA sequence: TGTGCCAGCAGCTTAGGTGGGGGGCCCTACGAGCAGTACTTC. The complete variable domain, with remaining parts taken from reference TRBV7-2 and TRBJ2-7, reads GAGVSQSPSNKVTEKGKDVELRCDPISGHTALYWYRQSLGQGLEFLIYFQGNSAPDKSGLPSDRFSAERTGGSVSTLTIQRTQQEDSAVYLCASSLGGGPYEQYFGPGTRLTVT.

This clone was seen more than once but under ten times. The chain couples TRBV28 to TRBJ1-1; D is uncertain. Germline CDR1 MDHEN, CDR2 SYDVKM. The CDR3 totals 14 residues. V was trimmed by 5 bases and J by 7 bases, leaving 17 bases between them. This CDR3 reads CASSPGSNYFEAFF. CDR3 bases: TGTGCCAGCAGTCCAGGCTCAAACTATTTTGAAGCTTTCTTT.

V and J are TRBV14 and TRBJ2-5, with no clear D. V was cut by 0 bases and J by 1 base, with 6 bases left in between. The V gene's germline CDR1 is SGHDN and CDR2 FVKESK. This CDR3 is built from 14 residues. The CDR3 region is CASSQESVQETQYF. Written as DNA, the CDR3 is TGTGCCAGCAGCCAAGAGTCGGTCCAAGAGACCCAGTACTTC.

This clone was observed once. The rearrangement joins TRBV5-1 to TRBJ1-2; maybe TRBD1 (5 bases). CDR3 size: 13 residues. CDR1 and CDR2 (germline): SGHRS, YFSETQ. V was pared by 0 bases and J by 8 bases, with 11 bases between. CDR3 region: CASSLEGISGYTF. The CDR3 DNA follows: TGCGCCAGCAGCTTGGAGGGGATTAGCGGCTACACCTTC.